This T cell receptor beta chain is from a study of cytomegalovirus exposure and HLA in healthy donors (dated 2017 in TCRdb). Turning to the overall study: In an earlier analysis of some 610 of the donors, 250 to 350 Gb of sequence data and 90 million to 130 million unique TCR beta sequences from about 190 million T cells were reported. Among 300 to 500 genotyped donors of the cohort, an average of around 250,000 unique TCR beta nucleotide sequences was sequenced per donor, of which roughly 17% were non-productive. A later genetic analysis took genome-wide SNP genotypes for about 60% of the roughly 670 donors and used that subset as a discovery cohort. The T cell repertoires of around 730 subjects were profiled by immunosequencing and related to cytomegalovirus serostatus. To decide whether each TCR beta V gene segment behaved as functional or pseudogenic, an earlier analysis of 587 of the donors relied on high-throughput TCR beta sequencing. Both class I and class II loci were covered by HLA typing, at four-digit resolution. The study combined high-throughput TCR immunosequencing, statistical association of individual TCRs with disease status, and machine learning to predict cytomegalovirus infection status. An early release covering about 600 HLA-typed donors comprised about 290 gigabases of sequencing data and some 79 million unique TCR sequences. The study was designed to test whether signatures of past pathogen exposure could be identified by cataloging public T cell receptors. All discovery cohort repertoires had been generated on a single sequencing platform. A handful of DR-DQ haplotypes were handled as single units for association and clustering because linkage in the cohort was strong. Besides the first cohort of around 670 subjects, a separate validation cohort made up of over a hundred different subjects was used. The later analysis used no new phenotypic data to find candidate immune exposures, relying instead on TCR beta sequences and their occurrence across donors. A later analysis re-examined previously published TCR beta repertoires from more than 600 donors and added high-resolution HLA genotyping to investigate patterns of TCR occurrence. Donor age, sex, ethnicity and CMV serostatus were compiled together with the repertoire data. Typing coverage varied by locus: 629-630 donors for A, B, C, DRB1 and DQB1; more than 500 for DQA1; nearly 610 for DPA1; 450 to 480 for DPB1. The genetic ancestry cluster associated with self-reported Caucasian donors included about 84% of the 300 to 450 genotyped donors.

On this clone: Its antigen is unknown. No qualities accompany the bases; no much larger clone lies one base away.

V is clipped by 4 bases and J by 0 bases, and the sequence between their germline boundaries is 8 bases long. The CDR3 sequence holds 13 residues, the cysteine and phenylalanine included. Just CDR3 DNA is preserved here, 39 bases in frame from base 1. The germline V gene supplies CDR1 SGHRS and CDR2 YFSETQ. Overall study outcomes, separate from this receptor: The classifier was reported to diagnose cytomegalovirus status with high specificity and sensitivity in both the original cohort and the validation cohort. Because counts were too low, 15 to 20 rarely observed V segments, including chromosome 9 orphons, were excluded from the earlier analysis of 587 of the donors. Roughly uniform sequencing depth across donors was assumed in presence/absence analyses, although this assumption may not hold. When HLA alleles, especially DR and DQ, strongly co-occurred, TCR associations were difficult to assign to individual alleles. A total of 164 TCR beta chains were listed by the study as associated with cytomegalovirus. A cluster of highly shared sequence variants was judged likely to be a technical artifact of the sequencing pipeline. A further reported finding was that TCR beta sequences accurately predicted the HLA-A and HLA-B alleles for most subjects in the first cohort. While some public TCRs were present in many individuals, most TCR sequences turned up only very rarely across donors. According to a later analysis, parvovirus B19, influenza, CMV and Epstein-Barr virus appeared linked to several top co-occurrence clusters. The authors suggested that the approach could potentially be extended to other disease states and immunological phenotypes. Specific HLA alleles were associated with over 15,000 TCR beta sequences at a false discovery rate of 0.05 in a later analysis. Correlated functional status among segregating V segments might be attributable to linkage disequilibrium, but an unknown experimental factor could not be ruled out. An association between a missense DCLRE1C variant and V-gene and J-gene trimming of TCR beta chains was found in a later genetic analysis and replicated in an independent cohort. The 87-base-pair reads could not distinguish some IMGT-functional V segments, including TRBV6-2 and TRBV6-3, so those segments were excluded. In a later analysis, most CMV-associated TCR beta chains were found to appear HLA-restricted, with HLA associations seemingly driven largely by CMV exposure. A later analysis found that TCR association rates varied across HLA loci, with DRB1 alleles showing the most associated TCRs and HLA-C alleles the fewest. An earlier analysis of 450 to 750 of the donors showed that most TCR beta V segments appeared in productive rearrangements either about 90% or about 30% of the time, which broadly matched IMGT annotations. According to a later genetic analysis, donors in an Asian-associated ancestry cluster had fewer N-insertions in productive TCRs than the approximately 710-donor mean. HLA typing was unavailable for some donors at each locus, so association tests used only the typed subset. For the cohort, immune exposure information was limited to CMV serostatus. In vitro tests confirmed that three of the cytomegalovirus-associated TCR beta chains recognize cytomegalovirus antigens. A later analysis found that HLA-associated TCR beta chains were more clonally expanded and had lower generation probabilities than equally common non-associated chains. Only TCR beta chains were sequenced in this cohort, and the absence of alpha or paired-chain data limited detectable features.

The cohort was made up of under 800 healthy bone marrow donors. All cohort members were sampled while nominally healthy, although unrecorded immune exposures were likely present. The donor was CMV seronegative and was included in the group of 352 seronegative cohort members. A peripheral blood sample was provided by each donor, and peripheral blood mononuclear cells were used for TCR beta sequencing. Genomic DNA was extracted from the blood cell samples with the Qiagen DNeasy Blood Extraction Kit. The receptor library was made with the immunoSEQ multiplex PCR assay. For the multiplex PCR, a mixture combining 60 forward primers for TCR Vbeta segments and 13 reverse primers for TCR Jbeta segments was used. Amplification of the CDR3 region of rearranged TCR beta genes was performed with a multiplex PCR assay on genomic DNA. On the Illumina HiSeq System, the amplified TCR beta libraries were sequenced as 87-base-pair reads. As for the original processing: In a later analysis, approximately 74 million unique TCR beta chains were counted across the approximately 640 repertoires, and roughly 9.9 million of these chains were shared by at least two donors. Raw reads were error-corrected and collapsed into unique sequences with a nearest-neighbor algorithm that merged closely related sequences to remove PCR and sequencing errors. CDR3 sequences were aligned to IMGT reference sequences to assign V, D and J gene segments. For a sequence to be retained, a match of at least six nucleotides to both a V gene segment and a J gene segment was required. A rearrangement counted as productive if the CDR3 had no stop codons and remained in frame with V and J, and every other rearrangement counted as non-productive. CDR3 was defined by IMGT convention, running from the second conserved V-encoded cysteine to the conserved J-encoded phenylalanine. In an earlier analysis of 550 to 650 of the donors, sequences lacking an unambiguous match to a single V gene segment were excluded. In an earlier analysis of several hundred of the donors, a V segment was called functional when productive rearrangements were above 56.7%, and segregating when the standard deviation between donors exceeded 5%. A statistical classification framework was developed to diagnose cytomegalovirus status using the catalog of TCR beta chain sequences. A later analysis assigned V and J genes by comparing TCR nucleotide sequences with IMGT/GENE-DB human TR gene sequences. A later analysis assigned CDR3 sequences and most-parsimonious VDJ recombination scenarios with the TCRdist pipeline. In a later analysis, every TCR beta chain was defined by the combination of its CDR3 amino acid sequence and its V-gene family, and reads without a unique V-gene family were dropped. A later analysis removed 450 to 600 highly shared, low-generation-probability nucleotide sequences to deal with suspected cross-contamination and a sequencing artifact. For each public chain, a later analysis derived a clonal expansion index from normalized ranks of inferred template counts within each repertoire. Generation probabilities in a later analysis came from a VDJ recombination model fitted to out-of-frame rearrangements, and those results were checked against IGoR. A later analysis scored TCR-TCR, TCR-HLA and TCR-CMV co-occurrence with hypergeometric tests, applying a repertoire-size bias correction to TCR pairs. A later analysis estimated false discovery rates by permuting HLA or CMV assignments 20 times. In a later analysis, co-occurring TCRs were grouped using DBSCAN, with TCRdist sequence similarity added in when clustering inside HLA-allele-positive subsets. For co-occurrence clustering, repertoires with fewer than 30,000 or more than 120,000 public chains were excluded, along with 4 to 6 repertoires with anomalous nucleotide sharing. The source is immuneACCESS, and TCRdb retained only in-frame sequences with V and J called. Part of the clones is not carried over; for the studies checked, unresolved V genes explain less than half of this, and the remainder is unexplained. D and trimming were read from the DNA, whereas the V and J calls and clone size are those reported in that table. The sample includes about 160,000 clones, with approximately 86% observed a single time. The ten top clones hold over 1.5% of the sample.

The rearrangement combines TRBV5-1 with TRBJ2-7; D gene: possibly TRBD2, on 5 matching bases. The sequence was collected from a woman aged 18-30 years in good health and CMV-seronegative. Sequencing input: PBMCs. This receptor has the CDR3 CASSPGSSYEQYF. The sequenced DNA: TGCGCCAGCAGCCCGGGGAGCTCCTACGAGCAGTACTTC. When the CDR3 is completed using the reference TRBV5-1 and TRBJ2-7 genes on either side, the full variable domain is KAGVTQTPRYLIKTRGQQVTLSCSPISGHRSVSWYQQTPGQGLQFLFEYFSETQRNKGNFPGRFSGRQFSNSRSEMNVSTLELGDSALYLCASSPGSSYEQYFGPGTRLTVT.